This T cell receptor (beta chain) was found in a study of blood T cell repertoires in COVID-19. Study summary: In each case, the material was cDNA or gDNA derived from T cells, B-cell-depleted T cells, or PBMCs.

The assay was immunoSEQ multiplex PCR, and TCRdb's table has in-frame clones only and misses some. The sample lists fewer than 200,000 clones; around 87% were seen once. During active infection, Seattle patients enrolled and were then monitored through disease. The CDR3 totals 14 residues. After removal of 5 bases from V and 5 bases from J, the junction contained 2 bases not matched to a gene. Germline CDR1 reads SGHAT; CDR2 reads FQNNGV. The clonotype comes from a woman at least 80 years old with COVID-19, enrolled during active disease. Sequencing was carried out using peripheral blood. The rearrangement links TRBV11-2 to TRBJ1-4, with 10 bases lining up with TRBD1. CDR3 region: CASSRTGGNEKLFF. CDR3 in DNA: TGTGCCAGCAGCCGGACAGGGGGGAATGAAAAACTGTTTTTT. The variable domain in full, with the rest retrieved from reference TRBV11-2 and TRBJ1-4, is EAGVAQSPRYKIIEKRQSVAFWCNPISGHATLYWYQQILGQGPKLLIQFQNNGVVDDSQLPKDRFSAERLKGVDSTLKIQPAKLEDSAVYLCASSRTGGNEKLFFGSGTQLSVL.